This T cell receptor beta chain is drawn from a study of response to subunit inactivated influenza vaccine. Via MiXCR, TCRdb re-called the RT-PCR reads, giving one row per CDR3 protein. The table includes about 620,000 distinct CDR3 sequences, around 11% detected once. The CDR3 has 11 amino acids. Looked up from germline, CDR1 is MNHEY and CDR2 is SVGAGI. V dropped 6 bases and J dropped 4 bases, with 5 bases sitting between them. These data were also filed under a second study, of T cells expressing NK-cell markers. This second report adds: With UMIs, 5'RACE template switching was used to make TCR beta cDNA.

The gene calls are TRBV6-5 and TRBJ2-3; no reliable D call. This sequence was found in a man in his fifties who received an inactivated influenza vaccine. The material was PBMCs from blood, obtained on the day of vaccination. CDR3 DNA: TGTGCCAGCAGAGGCCCAGATACGCAGTATTTT. Translated: CASRGPDTQYF.